This entry concerns a single T cell receptor beta chain. Its antigen is still unknown. These data belong to a study of T cell responses to AZD1222 COVID-19 vaccine. Study findings and constraints: Epitopes outside B.1.351 and B.1.1.7 mutated regions reportedly drew nearly half of spike TCRs.

CDR1 and CDR2 (germline): SNHLY, FYNNEI. With 4 bases clipped from V and 15 bases from J, the junction kept 7 bases outside the gene matches. The CDR3 spans 12 residues. TCRdb's table, derived via immunoSEQ multiplex PCR, lists solely in-frame clones and lacks some. This table holds about 70,000 clones, 75% to 90% found once. The source of this sequence is an adult in good health. The chain recombines TRBV2 with TRBJ2-3; TRBD2 matches at 10 bases. The sequenced sample was peripheral blood, obtained on day 0 of AZD1222 vaccination. CDR3 sequence (DNA): TGTGCCAGCAGTGTCGAGATAGCGGGAGGATATTTT. Residues: CASSVEIAGGYF.